A selection of T cell receptor beta chains follows, all from one sample in a study of T cells after yellow fever vaccination. TCRdb re-analysed the 5' RACE reads in MiXCR, keeping a single row per CDR3 protein. The table records 280,000 or so distinct CDR3 sequences, approximately 8% of them present only once. Source: CD4+ T cells sorted from PBMCs, taken 5 days after the yellow fever booster vaccination. The origin of the receptors is a young man who received the YFV17D yellow fever vaccine. Both conserved end residues are part of each CDR3. Each record gives: clone size, V gene, D gene, J gene, CDR3 DNA, CDR3 protein. The D gene is left open where the match is weak. Expanded clones are given a class, and other clones once, few, many or no size at all.

>-|TRBV20-1|-|TRBJ1-1
TGCAGTGCTAGGAGTTTACTCGGAGTCGGCACTGAAGCTTTCTTT
CSARSLLGVGTEAFF
>few|TRBV7-8|TRBD1|TRBJ1-1
TGTGCCAGCAGCCCACAGGGGGCATCCACTGAAGCTTTCTTT
CASSPQGASTEAFF
>few|TRBV6-5|-|TRBJ2-5
TGTGCCAGCAGAGCCGGGACCGAAATGACCCAGTACTTC
CASRAGTEMTQYF
>few|TRBV5-6|TRBD1|TRBJ2-5
TGTGCCAGCAGCAAACCGGGGACAGGAGGATTCCAGTACTTC
CASSKPGTGGFQYF
>-|TRBV20-1|-|TRBJ1-1
TGCAGTGCTTGGGACCCGAACACTGAAGCTTTCTTT
CSAWDPNTEAFF
>many|TRBV4-1|-|TRBJ1-1
TGCGCCAGCAGCCAAGTTAGTACAGTCCCCGAGGAAGCTTTCTTT
CASSQVSTVPEEAFF
>many|TRBV20-1|-|TRBJ2-1
TGCAGTGCTAGAGGGTGGGGCAATGAGCAGTTCTTC
CSARGWGNEQFF
>few|TRBV12-3/TRBV12-4|-|TRBJ2-2
TGTGCCAGCAAGATACAGGGTGATCACGGGGAGCTGTTTTTT
CASKIQGDHGELFF
>few|TRBV7-6|-|TRBJ1-5
TGTGCCAGCAGCCTAGAACCCGCAGGGAACAATCAGCCCCAGCATTTT
CASSLEPAGNNQPQHF
>-|TRBV7-6|TRBD2|TRBJ2-1
TGTGCCAGCAGCTTAGGTCCTAGCGGGGGTAATGAGCAGTTCTTC
CASSLGPSGGNEQFF
>few|TRBV12-3/TRBV12-4|-|TRBJ1-6
TGTGCCAGCAGCCGCCCGCGGACCCTGGGGTCACCCCTCCACTTT
CASSRPRTLGSPLHF
>-|TRBV12-3/TRBV12-4|-|TRBJ1-2
TGTGCCAGCAGTTTAGCGCCGGGGGGCTACACCTTC
CASSLAPGGYTF
>few|TRBV7-2|-|TRBJ1-2
TGTGCCAGCAGCTTATATATGGCGGGACGGCCTTATGGCTACACCTTC
CASSLYMAGRPYGYTF
>few|TRBV28|-|TRBJ2-3
TGTGCCAGCCGTCGTCAGGTGACAGATACGCAGTATTTT
CASRRQVTDTQYF
>many|TRBV6-1|TRBD1|TRBJ2-1
TGTGCCAGCAGTGAAGTTCGGTACAGGGGTCAGGGTGAGCAGTTCTTC
CASSEVRYRGQGEQFF
>-|TRBV4-3|TRBD1|TRBJ2-1
TGCGCCAGCAGCCAAGCCGGGACAGGGAGCTACAATGAGCAGTTCTTC
CASSQAGTGSYNEQFF
>-|TRBV6-5|-|TRBJ2-7
TGTGCCAGCAATAGGGGGGACAGTTCTTACGAGCAGTACTTC
CASNRGDSSYEQYF
>many|TRBV7-3|-|TRBJ2-1
TGTGCCAGCAGCGTAGGAGGGGCGGGGCAGGAGCAGTTCTTC
CASSVGGAGQEQFF
>-|TRBV7-2|TRBD1|TRBJ2-5
TGTGCCAGCAGGACCCGGACAGGGGGAAAGGGAGAGACCCAGTACTTC
CASRTRTGGKGETQYF
>-|TRBV7-2|TRBD1|TRBJ2-2
TGTGCCAGCAGCCCACGCCGGGACAGGGACACCGGGGAGCTGTTTTTT
CASSPRRDRDTGELFF
>few|TRBV7-9|TRBD1|TRBJ2-2
TGTGCCAGCAGCTTCCCCGCCGAGTGGAGGCACACTGCAGGGGGAAAGCTGTTTTTT
CASSFPAEWRHTAGGKLFF
>-|TRBV19|-|TRBJ1-2
TGTGCCAGTAGTATAGATCGGGACTTCGGCTACACCTTC
CASSIDRDFGYTF
>few|TRBV5-1|TRBD1|TRBJ2-5
TGCGCCAGCAGCTTTCGAAGGGGGCGGTACCAAGAGACCCAGTACTTC
CASSFRRGRYQETQYF
>-|TRBV28|TRBD2|TRBJ2-3
TGTGCCAGCAGACCCCAACTAGCGGGGAGGGTAGATACGCAGTATTTT
CASRPQLAGRVDTQYF
>-|TRBV10-1|TRBD1|TRBJ2-7
TGCGCCAGCAGTGAAAGGACAGGGCCCTCCTACGAGCAGTACTTC
CASSERTGPSYEQYF
>once|TRBV4-2|TRBD1|TRBJ2-4
TGTGCCAGCAGCAACTGGAGGGGACAGGGGGCGAGAAACATTCAGTACTTC
CASSNWRGQGARNIQYF
>few|TRBV4-3|-|TRBJ2-1
TGCGCCAGCAGCCAAGATCCGATTTACCGGTCGAATGAGCAGTTCTTC
CASSQDPIYRSNEQFF
>-|TRBV5-1|-|TRBJ2-7
TGCGCCAGCAGCTTGGGGAACCTACTCTACTACGAGCAGTACTTC
CASSLGNLLYYEQYF
>few|TRBV6-2/TRBV6-3|-|TRBJ1-1
TGTGCCAGCAGTTACATGGGTGGCACTGAAGCTTTCTTT
CASSYMGGTEAFF
>many|TRBV4-1|TRBD2|TRBJ2-3
TGCGCCAGCAGCCAAGCTCAAGCGGGGGGAGGAGATACGCAGTATTTT
CASSQAQAGGGDTQYF
>-|TRBV20-1|-|TRBJ1-3
TGCAGTGCTAGAGATCTCAGGGGTACTGGAAACACCATATATTTT
CSARDLRGTGNTIYF
>few|TRBV11-3|-|TRBJ2-3
TGTGCCAGCAGCTCACCCGGGACCCGCACAGATACGCAGTATTTT
CASSSPGTRTDTQYF
>-|TRBV5-1|-|TRBJ2-2
TGCGCCAGCAGCTTGAACCCGGGGCCCGGGGAGCTGTTTTTT
CASSLNPGPGELFF
>many|TRBV5-8|-|TRBJ2-1
TGTGCCAGCAGCTTGTTCCTCGGGGAGAGCTCCTACAATGAGCAGTTCTTC
CASSLFLGESSYNEQFF
>few|TRBV7-2|TRBD1|TRBJ1-5
TGTGCCAGCAGCTTAACCCCTGAGGGGGCCATCGGGAATCAGCCCCAGCATTTT
CASSLTPEGAIGNQPQHF
>-|TRBV6-2/TRBV6-3|-|TRBJ2-2
TGTGCCAGCAGGAAGGGGACCACCGGGGAGCTGTTTTTT
CASRKGTTGELFF
>many|TRBV4-3|TRBD1|TRBJ2-1
TGCGCCAGCAGCCCCCGGACAGGGGGCGCATCCTACAATGAGCAGTTCTTC
CASSPRTGGASYNEQFF